One TCR beta chain is described in this entry. The data derive from a study of blood T cell repertoires in COVID-19. Study-wide background: The origin of the acute and convalescent COVID-19 samples was the United States, Italy and Spain. Nucleic acid was either cDNA or gDNA, and it came from T cells, B-cell-depleted T cells, or PBMCs.

Original processing notes: Scientists estimated how many nucleated cells there were by amplifying reference gene primers. The method was immunoSEQ multiplex PCR; TCRdb's version includes in-frame clones alone and lacks a portion of them. V, J and clone size were drawn from that table, and D and trimming were deduced from the DNA. The sample records approximately 85,000 clones, 87% being singletons. The receptor was isolated from a woman between 50 and 59 years old with active or convalescent COVID-19. Source material: peripheral blood.

CDR3 DNA sequence: TGCAGCGGGACAGGGGAGGGCTATGGCTACACCTTC. It codes for CSGTGEGYGYTF. The chain combines TRBV29-1 with TRBJ1-2, with TRBD1 matching over 9 bases. Trimming removed 7 bases from V and 4 bases from J; junction bases left unmatched: 4. The germline V gene has CDR1 SQVTM and CDR2 ANQGSEA. The CDR3 sequence is 12 residues long. Complete variable domain (other parts from reference TRBV29-1 and TRBJ1-2): SAVISQKPSRDICQRGTSLTIQCQVDSQVTMMFWYRQQPGQSLTLIATANQGSEATYESGFVIDKFPISRPNLTFSTLTVSNMSPEDSSIYLCSGTGEGYGYTFGSGTRLTVV.